Only a few counts were recorded for the clone carrying this T cell receptor beta chain. The data derive from a study of cytomegalovirus exposure and HLA in healthy donors. The CDR3 totals 15 residues. In germline, CDR1 is KGHSH, CDR2 LQKENI. V gave up 2 bases and J gave up 7 bases; unmatched junction bases: 2. There were likely unrecorded immune exposures, though donors were nominally healthy when sampled. PCR primers comprised 60 Vbeta and 13 Jbeta primers. This table comes from immunoSEQ multiplex PCR, and its TCRdb copy is limited to in-frame clones, with some not included. Of roughly 130,000 clones in the sample, around 67% are singletons; the top ten hold 4.3%.

The V call is TRBV18, the J call TRBJ2-2; 12 bases map to TRBD2. The material sequenced was PBMCs. The source is a man younger than 30 in good health and CMV-seropositive. DNA for the CDR3: TGTGCCAGCTCACCAGGACTAGCGGGGCTCGGGGAGCTGTTTTTT. This translates into CASSPGLAGLGELFF.